This T cell receptor beta chain was recorded in a study of T cells in localized non-small cell lung cancer. TCRdb's table, derived via immunoSEQ multiplex PCR, lists solely in-frame clones and lacks some. The sample shows roughly 30,000 clones, 85% to 90% of them seen only once. The CDR3 covers 15 residues. Germline loops: CDR1 MGHRA, CDR2 YSYEKL. The junction had 5 bases not matched to a gene; V was cut back by 1 base and J by 4 bases. This rearrangement joins TRBV4-1 to TRBJ1-2, with 8 bases that match TRBD1. The source was peripheral blood, collected before any cancer treatment. The clonotype originates from a woman aged 18 to 55 with stage I lung adenocarcinoma. In DNA, the CDR3 is TGCGCCAGCAGCCAAGGACAGGGGACTCCCTATGGCTACACCTTC. Its translation is CASSQGQGTPYGYTF.